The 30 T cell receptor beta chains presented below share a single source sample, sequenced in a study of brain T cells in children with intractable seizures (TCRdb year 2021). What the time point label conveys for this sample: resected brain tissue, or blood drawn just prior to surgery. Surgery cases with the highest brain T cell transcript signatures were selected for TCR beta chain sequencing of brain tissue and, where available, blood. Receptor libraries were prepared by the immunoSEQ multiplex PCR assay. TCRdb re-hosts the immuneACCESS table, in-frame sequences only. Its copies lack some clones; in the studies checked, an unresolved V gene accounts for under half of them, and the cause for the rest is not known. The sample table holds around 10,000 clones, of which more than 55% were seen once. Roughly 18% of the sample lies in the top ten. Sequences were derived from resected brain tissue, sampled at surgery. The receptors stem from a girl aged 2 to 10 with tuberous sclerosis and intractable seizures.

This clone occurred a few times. The CDR3 nucleotides read TGTGCCAGCAGTACCGGGATTTCAGGGGCCAACGTCCTGACTTTC. It translates to CASSTGISGANVLTF. J is TRBJ2-6 and V is TRBV27; a weak D match, TRBD2 (5 bases). The CDR3 extends over 15 amino acids. V shed 5 bases and J shed 4 bases, with 12 bases lying between them. Germline V gene sequence: CDR1 MNHEY, CDR2 SMNVEV (reference sequence).

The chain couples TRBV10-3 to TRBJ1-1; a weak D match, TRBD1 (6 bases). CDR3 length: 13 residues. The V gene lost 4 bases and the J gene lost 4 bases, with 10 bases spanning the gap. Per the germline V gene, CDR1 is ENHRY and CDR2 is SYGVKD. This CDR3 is CAISGTGSTEAFF. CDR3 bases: TGTGCCATCAGTGGTACAGGGAGCACTGAAGCTTTCTTT.

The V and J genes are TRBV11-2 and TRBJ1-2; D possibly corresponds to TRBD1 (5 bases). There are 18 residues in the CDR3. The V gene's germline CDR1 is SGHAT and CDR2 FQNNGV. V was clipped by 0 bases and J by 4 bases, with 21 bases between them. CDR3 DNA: TGTGCCAGCAGCTTAGATGTAGTTGGAGCCAGGGAGACCTATGGCTACACCTTC. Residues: CASSLDVVGARETYGYTF. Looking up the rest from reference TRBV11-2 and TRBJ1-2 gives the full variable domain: EAGVAQSPRYKIIEKRQSVAFWCNPISGHATLYWYQQILGQGPKLLIQFQNNGVVDDSQLPKDRFSAERLKGVDSTLKIQPAKLEDSAVYLCASSLDVVGARETYGYTFGSGTRLTVV.

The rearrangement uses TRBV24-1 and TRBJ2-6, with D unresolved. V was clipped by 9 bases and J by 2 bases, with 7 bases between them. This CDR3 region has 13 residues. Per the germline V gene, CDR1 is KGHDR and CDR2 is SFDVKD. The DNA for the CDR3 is TGTGCCACCGGAAGCGCTGGGGCCAACGTCCTGACTTTC. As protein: CATGSAGANVLTF.

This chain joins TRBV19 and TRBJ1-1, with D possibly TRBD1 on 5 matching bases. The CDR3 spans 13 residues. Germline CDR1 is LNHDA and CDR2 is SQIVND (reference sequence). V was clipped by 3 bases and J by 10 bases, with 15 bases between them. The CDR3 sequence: CASSMQGTSGAFF. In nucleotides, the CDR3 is TGTGCCAGTAGTATGCAGGGAACGTCAGGAGCTTTCTTT. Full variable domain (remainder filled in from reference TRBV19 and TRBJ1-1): DGGITQSPKYLFRKEGQNVTLSCEQNLNHDAMYWYRQDPGQGLRLIYYSQIVNDFQKGDIAEGYSVSREKKESFPLTVTSAQKNPTAFYLCASSMQGTSGAFFGQGTRLTVV.

This chain's CDR3 is CASSITATTEAFF. The CDR3 region has the DNA TGTGCCAGCAGCATTACAGCGACCACTGAAGCTTTCTTT. The chain is built from TRBV9 and TRBJ1-1; D call uncertain. Trimming left V 4 bases short and J 4 bases short, with 11 bases between. Looked up from germline, CDR1 is SGDLS and CDR2 is YYNGEE. The CDR3 length is 13 residues.

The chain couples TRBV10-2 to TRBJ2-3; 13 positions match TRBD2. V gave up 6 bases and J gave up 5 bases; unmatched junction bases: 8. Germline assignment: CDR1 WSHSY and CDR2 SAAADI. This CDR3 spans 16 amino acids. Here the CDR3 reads CASSYGTSGALDTQYF. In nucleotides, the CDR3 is TGCGCCAGCAGCTACGGGACTAGCGGGGCGTTAGATACGCAGTATTTT.

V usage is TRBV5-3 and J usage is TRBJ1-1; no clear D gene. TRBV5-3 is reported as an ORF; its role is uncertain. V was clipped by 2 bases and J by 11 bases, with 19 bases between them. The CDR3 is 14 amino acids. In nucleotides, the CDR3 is TGTGCCAGAAGCTTCTTCCCCATGGGTGGAAGGGCTTTCTTT. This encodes CARSFFPMGGRAFF.

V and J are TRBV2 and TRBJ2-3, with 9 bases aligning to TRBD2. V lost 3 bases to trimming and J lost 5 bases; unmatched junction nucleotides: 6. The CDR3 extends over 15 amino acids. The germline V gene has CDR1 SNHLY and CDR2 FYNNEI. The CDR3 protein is CASSEAGGSGDTQYF. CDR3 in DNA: TGTGCCAGCAGTGAGGCGGGGGGGTCTGGAGATACGCAGTATTTT.

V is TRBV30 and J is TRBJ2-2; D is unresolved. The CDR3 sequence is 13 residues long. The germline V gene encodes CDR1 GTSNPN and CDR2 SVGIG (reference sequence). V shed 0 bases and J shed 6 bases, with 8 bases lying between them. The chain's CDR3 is CAWSVTHPGELFF. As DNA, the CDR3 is TGTGCCTGGAGTGTAACCCATCCCGGGGAGCTGTTTTTT.

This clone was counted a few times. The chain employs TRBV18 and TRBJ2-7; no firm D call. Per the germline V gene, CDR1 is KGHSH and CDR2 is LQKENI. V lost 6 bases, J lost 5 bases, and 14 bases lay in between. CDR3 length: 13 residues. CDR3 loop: CASSTGRIDEQYF. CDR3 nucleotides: TGTGCCAGCTCCACGGGTCGGATCGACGAGCAGTACTTC.

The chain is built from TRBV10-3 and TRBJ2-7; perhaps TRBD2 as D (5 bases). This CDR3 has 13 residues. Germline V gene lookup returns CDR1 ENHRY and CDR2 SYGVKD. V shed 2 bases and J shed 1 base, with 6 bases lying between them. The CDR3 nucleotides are TGTGCCATCAGTGAGACTAGTTCCTACGAGCAGTACGTC. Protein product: CAISETSSYEQYV.

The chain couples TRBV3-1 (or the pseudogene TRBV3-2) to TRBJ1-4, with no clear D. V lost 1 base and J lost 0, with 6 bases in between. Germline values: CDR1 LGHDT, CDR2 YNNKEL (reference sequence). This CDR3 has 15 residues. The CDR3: CASSQGDATNEKLFF. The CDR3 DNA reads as TGTGCCAGCAGCCAAGGGGATGCAACTAATGAAAAACTGTTTTTT.

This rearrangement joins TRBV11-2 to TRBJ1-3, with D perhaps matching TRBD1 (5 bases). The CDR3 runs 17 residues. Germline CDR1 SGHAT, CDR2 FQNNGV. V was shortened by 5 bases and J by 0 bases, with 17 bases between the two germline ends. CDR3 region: CASSNFVGTVSGNTIYF. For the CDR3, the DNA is TGTGCCAGCAGCAACTTCGTCGGGACGGTCTCTGGAAACACCATATATTTT.

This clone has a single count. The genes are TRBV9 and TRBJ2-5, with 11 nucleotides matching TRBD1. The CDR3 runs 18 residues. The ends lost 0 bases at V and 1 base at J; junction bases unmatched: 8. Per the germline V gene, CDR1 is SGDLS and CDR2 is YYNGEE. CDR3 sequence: CASSVGGTGGTLQETQYF. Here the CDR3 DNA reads TGTGCCAGCAGCGTAGGTGGGACAGGGGGTACCCTCCAAGAGACCCAGTACTTC.

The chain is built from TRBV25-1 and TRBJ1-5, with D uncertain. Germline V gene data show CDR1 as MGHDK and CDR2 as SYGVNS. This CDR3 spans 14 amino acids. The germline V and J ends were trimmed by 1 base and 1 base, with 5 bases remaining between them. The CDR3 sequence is CASSEFWSNQPQHF. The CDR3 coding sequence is TGTGCCAGCAGTGAATTTTGGAGCAATCAGCCCCAGCATTTT.

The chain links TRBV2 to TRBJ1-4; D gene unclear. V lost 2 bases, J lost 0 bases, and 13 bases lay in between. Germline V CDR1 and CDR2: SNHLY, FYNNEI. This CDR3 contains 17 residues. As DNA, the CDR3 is TGTGCCAGCAGTGAAAAATCGTCGGGCGCAACTAATGAAAAACTGTTTTTT. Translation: CASSEKSSGATNEKLFF.

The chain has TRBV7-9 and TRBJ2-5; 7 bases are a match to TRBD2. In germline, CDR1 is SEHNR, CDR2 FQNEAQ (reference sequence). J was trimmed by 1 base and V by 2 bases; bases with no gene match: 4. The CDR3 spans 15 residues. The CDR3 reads CASSLSPGGQETQYF. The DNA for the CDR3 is TGTGCCAGCAGCTTATCTCCGGGGGGCCAAGAGACCCAGTACTTC.

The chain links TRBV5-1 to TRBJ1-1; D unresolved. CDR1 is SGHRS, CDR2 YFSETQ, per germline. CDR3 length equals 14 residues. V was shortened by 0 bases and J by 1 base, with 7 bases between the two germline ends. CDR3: CASSLDTANTEAFF. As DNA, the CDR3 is TGCGCCAGCAGCTTGGACACAGCGAACACTGAAGCTTTCTTT.

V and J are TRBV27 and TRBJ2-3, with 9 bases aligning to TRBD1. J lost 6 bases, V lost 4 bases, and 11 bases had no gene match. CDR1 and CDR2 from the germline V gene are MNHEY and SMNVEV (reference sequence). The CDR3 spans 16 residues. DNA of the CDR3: TGTGCCAGCAGTTGGTCGAACAGGGGGCGTTCGGATACGCAGTATTTT. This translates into CASSWSNRGRSDTQYF.

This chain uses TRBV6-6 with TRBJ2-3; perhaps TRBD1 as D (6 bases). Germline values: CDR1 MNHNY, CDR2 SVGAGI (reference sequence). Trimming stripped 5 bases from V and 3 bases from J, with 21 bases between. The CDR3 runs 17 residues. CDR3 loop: CASSQGPILKDTDTQYF. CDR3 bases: TGTGCCAGCAGTCAGGGGCCCATCCTTAAGGATACAGATACGCAGTATTTT.

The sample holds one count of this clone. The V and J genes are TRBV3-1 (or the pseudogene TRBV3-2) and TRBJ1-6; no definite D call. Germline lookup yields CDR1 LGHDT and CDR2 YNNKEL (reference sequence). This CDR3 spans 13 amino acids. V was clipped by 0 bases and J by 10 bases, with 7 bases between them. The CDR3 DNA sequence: TGTGCCAGCAGCCAAGATGAGAAATCACCCCTCCACTTT. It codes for CASSQDEKSPLHF.

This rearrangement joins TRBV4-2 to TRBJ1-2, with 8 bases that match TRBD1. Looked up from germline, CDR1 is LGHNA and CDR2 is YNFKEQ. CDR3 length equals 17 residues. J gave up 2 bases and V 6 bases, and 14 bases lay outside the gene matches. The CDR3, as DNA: TGTGCCAGCAGTAAACCGGGACAGGAAGGACCCAACTATGGCTACACCTTC. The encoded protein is CASSKPGQEGPNYGYTF.

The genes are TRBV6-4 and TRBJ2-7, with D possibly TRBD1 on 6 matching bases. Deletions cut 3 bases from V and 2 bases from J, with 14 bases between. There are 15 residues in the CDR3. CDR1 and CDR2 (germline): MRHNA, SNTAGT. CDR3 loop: CASSEAPGEAYEQYF. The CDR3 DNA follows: TGTGCCAGCAGTGAGGCCCCAGGGGAAGCCTACGAGCAGTACTTC.

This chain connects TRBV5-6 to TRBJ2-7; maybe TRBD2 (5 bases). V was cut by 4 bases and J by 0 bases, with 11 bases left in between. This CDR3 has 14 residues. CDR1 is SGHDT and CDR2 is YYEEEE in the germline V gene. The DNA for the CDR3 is TGTGCCAGCAGCCCTAGGGAGAGCTCCTACGAGCAGTACGTC. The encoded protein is CASSPRESSYEQYV.

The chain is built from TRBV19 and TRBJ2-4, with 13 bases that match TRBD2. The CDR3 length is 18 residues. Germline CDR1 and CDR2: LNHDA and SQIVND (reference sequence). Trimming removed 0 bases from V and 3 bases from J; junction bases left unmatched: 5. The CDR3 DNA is TGTGCCAGTAGTATAGAACTAGCGGGGGGGCCGGGCAAAAACATTCAGTACTTC. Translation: CASSIELAGGPGKNIQYF.

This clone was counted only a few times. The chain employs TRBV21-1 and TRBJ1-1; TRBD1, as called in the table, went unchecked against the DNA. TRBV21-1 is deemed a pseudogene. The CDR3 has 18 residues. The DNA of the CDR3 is TGTGCCAGCAGCAAAGGTGGGACAGGAAAGTCCATGAACACTGAAGCTTTCTTT. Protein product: CASSKGGTGKSMNTEAFF.

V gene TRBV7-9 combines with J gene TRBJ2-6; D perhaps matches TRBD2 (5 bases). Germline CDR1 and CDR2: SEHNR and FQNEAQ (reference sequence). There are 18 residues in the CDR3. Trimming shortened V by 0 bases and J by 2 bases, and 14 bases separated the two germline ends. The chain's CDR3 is CASSLAYYEGTGANVLTF. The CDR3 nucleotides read TGTGCCAGCAGCTTAGCTTATTATGAGGGAACTGGGGCCAACGTCCTGACTTTC.

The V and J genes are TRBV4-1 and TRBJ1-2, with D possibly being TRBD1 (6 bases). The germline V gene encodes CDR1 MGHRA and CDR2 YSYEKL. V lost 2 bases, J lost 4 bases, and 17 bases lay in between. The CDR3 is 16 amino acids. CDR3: CASSQSHYRDSYGYTF. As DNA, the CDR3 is TGCGCCAGCAGCCAATCACATTACAGGGATAGCTATGGCTACACCTTC.

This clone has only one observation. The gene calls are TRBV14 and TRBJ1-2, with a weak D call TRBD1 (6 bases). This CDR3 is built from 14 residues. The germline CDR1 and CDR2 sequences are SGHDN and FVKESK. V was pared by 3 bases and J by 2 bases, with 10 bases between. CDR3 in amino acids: CASSHHGTNYGYTF. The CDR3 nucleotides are TGTGCCAGCAGCCACCACGGGACAAACTATGGCTACACCTTC.